The sequence of this T cell receptor (beta chain) was determined in a study of blood T cell repertoires in COVID-19. The wider study: Some COVID-19 samples were acute and others convalescent; all came from the United States, Italy and Spain.

Methods used by the authors: Estimates of nucleated cell counts were drawn from the amplification of reference gene primers. Method: immunoSEQ multiplex PCR; TCRdb's copy keeps in-frame clones and lacks some. The D gene and trimming were derived from the DNA, and the V and J assignments and clone size from that table. In the table there are a few hundred thousand clones, 88% of which are singletons. The V gene lost 5 bases and the J gene lost 1 base, with 14 bases spanning the gap. CDR3 length equals 14 residues. CDR1 GTSNPN and CDR2 SVGIG come from the germline V gene (reference sequence). Material: peripheral blood. The chain links TRBV30 to TRBJ1-1; the D is unclear. The sequence was obtained from a man aged 60 to 69 who had recovered from COVID-19. Written as DNA, the CDR3 is TGTGCCTGGGGAAAGAGGGTCGGGAACACTGAAGCTTTCTTT. Encoded protein: CAWGKRVGNTEAFF.